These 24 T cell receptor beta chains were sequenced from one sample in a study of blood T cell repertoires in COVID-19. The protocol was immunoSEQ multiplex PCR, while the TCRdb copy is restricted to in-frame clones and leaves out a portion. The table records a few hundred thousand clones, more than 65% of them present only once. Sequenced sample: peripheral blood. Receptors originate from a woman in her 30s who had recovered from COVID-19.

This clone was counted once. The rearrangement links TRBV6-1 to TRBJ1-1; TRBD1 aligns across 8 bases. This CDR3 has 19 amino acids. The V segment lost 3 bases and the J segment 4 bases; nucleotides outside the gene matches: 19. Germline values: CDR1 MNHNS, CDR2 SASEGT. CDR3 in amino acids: CASSDLFRGLQGGGTEAFF. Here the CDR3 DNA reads TGTGCCAGCAGTGATCTATTCAGAGGCTTACAGGGGGGGGGCACTGAAGCTTTCTTT.

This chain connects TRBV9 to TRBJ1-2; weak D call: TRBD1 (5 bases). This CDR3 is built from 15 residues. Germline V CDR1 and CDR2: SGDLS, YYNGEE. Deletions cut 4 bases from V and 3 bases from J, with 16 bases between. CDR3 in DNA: TGTGCCAGCAGCCCTCCCCAGGGCCCAGACTATGGCTACACCTTC. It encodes CASSPPQGPDYGYTF.

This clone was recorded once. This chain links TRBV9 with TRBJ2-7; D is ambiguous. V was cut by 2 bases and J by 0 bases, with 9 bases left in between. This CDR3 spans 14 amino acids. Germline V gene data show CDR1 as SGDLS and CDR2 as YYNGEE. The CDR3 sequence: CASSVSQASYEQYF. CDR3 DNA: TGTGCCAGCAGCGTCAGCCAGGCCTCCTACGAGCAGTACTTC. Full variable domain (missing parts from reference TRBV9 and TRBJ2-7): DSGVTQTPKHLITATGQRVTLRCSPRSGDLSVYWYQQSLDQGLQFLIQYYNGEERAKGNILERFSAQQFPDLHSELNLSSLELGDSALYFCASSVSQASYEQYFGPGTRLTVT.

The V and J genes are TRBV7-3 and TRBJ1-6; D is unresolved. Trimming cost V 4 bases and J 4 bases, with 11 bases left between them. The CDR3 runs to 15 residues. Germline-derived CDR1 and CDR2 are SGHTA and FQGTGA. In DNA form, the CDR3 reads TGTGCCAGCAGCTCGGAGGAAGGGTATAATTCACCCCTCCACTTT. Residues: CASSSEEGYNSPLHF.

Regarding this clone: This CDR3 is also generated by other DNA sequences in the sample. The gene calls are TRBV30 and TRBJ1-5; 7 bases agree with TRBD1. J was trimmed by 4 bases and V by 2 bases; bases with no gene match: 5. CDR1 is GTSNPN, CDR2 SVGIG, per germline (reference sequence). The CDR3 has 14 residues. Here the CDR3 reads CAWSFNRGNQPQHF. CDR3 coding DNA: TGTGCCTGGAGTTTTAACAGGGGTAATCAGCCCCAGCATTTT.

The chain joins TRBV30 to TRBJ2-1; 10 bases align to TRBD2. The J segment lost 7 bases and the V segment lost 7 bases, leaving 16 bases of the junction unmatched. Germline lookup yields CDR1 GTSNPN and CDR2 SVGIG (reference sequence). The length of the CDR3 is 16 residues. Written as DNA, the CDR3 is TGTGCCTCGGATGGGCTAGCGGGAGTAAGTGGGAATGAGCAGTTCTTC. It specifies CASDGLAGVSGNEQFF.

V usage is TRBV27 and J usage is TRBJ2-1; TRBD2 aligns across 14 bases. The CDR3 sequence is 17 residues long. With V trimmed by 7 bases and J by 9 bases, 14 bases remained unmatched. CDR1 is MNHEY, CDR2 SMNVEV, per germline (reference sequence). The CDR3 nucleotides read TGTGCCAGCACCCCGACTAGCGGGAGGGCCGGGTATGGTGAGCAGTTCTTC. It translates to CASTPTSGRAGYGEQFF.

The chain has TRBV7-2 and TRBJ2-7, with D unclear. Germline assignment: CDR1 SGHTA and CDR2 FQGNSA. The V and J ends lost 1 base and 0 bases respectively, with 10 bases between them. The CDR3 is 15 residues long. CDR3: CASSLGVSYSYEQYF. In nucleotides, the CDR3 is TGTGCCAGCAGCTTAGGTGTGAGCTACTCCTACGAGCAGTACTTC.

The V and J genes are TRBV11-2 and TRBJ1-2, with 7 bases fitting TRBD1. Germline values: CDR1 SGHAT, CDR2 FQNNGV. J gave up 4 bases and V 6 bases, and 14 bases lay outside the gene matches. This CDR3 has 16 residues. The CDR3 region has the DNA TGTGCCAGCAGTTACCAGGGGGGTCTTACTCCCTATGGCTACACCTTC. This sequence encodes CASSYQGGLTPYGYTF.

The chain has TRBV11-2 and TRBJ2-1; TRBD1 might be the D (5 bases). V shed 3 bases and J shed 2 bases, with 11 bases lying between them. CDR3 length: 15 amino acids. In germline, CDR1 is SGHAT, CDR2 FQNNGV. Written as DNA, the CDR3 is TGTGCCAGCAGCTTGTTAGTAGGGGCCTACAATGAGCAGTTCTTC. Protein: CASSLLVGAYNEQFF.

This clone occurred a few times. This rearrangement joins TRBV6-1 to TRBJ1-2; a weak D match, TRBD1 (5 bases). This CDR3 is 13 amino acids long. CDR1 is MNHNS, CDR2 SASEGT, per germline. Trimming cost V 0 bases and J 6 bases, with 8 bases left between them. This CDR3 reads CASSEAGDDGYTF. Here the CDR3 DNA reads TGTGCCAGCAGTGAAGCAGGGGATGATGGCTACACCTTC.

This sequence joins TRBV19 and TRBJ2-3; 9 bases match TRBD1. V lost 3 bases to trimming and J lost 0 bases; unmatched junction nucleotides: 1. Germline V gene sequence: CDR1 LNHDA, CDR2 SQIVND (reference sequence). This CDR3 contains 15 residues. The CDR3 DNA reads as TGTGCCAGTAGTATGGGACAGGGTAGCACAGATACGCAGTATTTT. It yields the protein CASSMGQGSTDTQYF.

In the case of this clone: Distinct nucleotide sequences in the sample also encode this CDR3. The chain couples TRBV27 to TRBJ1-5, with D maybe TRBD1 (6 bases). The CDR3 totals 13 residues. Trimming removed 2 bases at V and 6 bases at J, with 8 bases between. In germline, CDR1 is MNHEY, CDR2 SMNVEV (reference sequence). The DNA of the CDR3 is TGTGCCAGCAGTTTACAGGGGTCTCAGCCCCAGCATTTT. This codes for CASSLQGSQPQHF.

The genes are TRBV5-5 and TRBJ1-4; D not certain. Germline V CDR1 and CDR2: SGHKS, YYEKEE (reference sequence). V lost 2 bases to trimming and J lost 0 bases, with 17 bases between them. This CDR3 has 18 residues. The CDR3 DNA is TGTGCCAGCAGCTTTGGACTGACCTACTATGCAACTAATGAAAAACTGTTTTTT. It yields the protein CASSFGLTYYATNEKLFF.

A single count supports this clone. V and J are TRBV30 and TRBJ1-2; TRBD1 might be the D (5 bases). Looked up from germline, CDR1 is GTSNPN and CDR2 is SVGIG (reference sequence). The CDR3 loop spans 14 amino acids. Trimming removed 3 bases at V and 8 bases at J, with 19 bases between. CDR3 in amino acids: CAWRGTGPGGGYTF. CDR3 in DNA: TGTGCCTGGAGGGGTACAGGCCCGGGGGGGGGCTACACCTTC.

As DNA, the CDR3 is TGTGCCAGCAGCGCACGGGACTCTCAATACACAGATACGCAGTATTTT. Residues: CASSARDSQYTDTQYF. The chain joins TRBV7-9 to TRBJ2-3; possible D gene TRBD2, 6 bases. CDR1 is SEHNR, CDR2 FQNEAQ, per germline (reference sequence). Trimming stripped 5 bases from V and 2 bases from J, with 17 bases between. The CDR3 is 16 residues long.

This CDR3 reads CASSRPRSPGELFF. In nucleotides, the CDR3 is TGCGCCAGCAGCCGTCCTAGGTCCCCCGGGGAGCTGTTTTTT. The chain joins TRBV4-1 to TRBJ2-2; D unresolved. The CDR3 has 14 amino acids. In germline, CDR1 is MGHRA, CDR2 YSYEKL. Trimming stripped 4 bases from V and 6 bases from J, with 12 bases between.

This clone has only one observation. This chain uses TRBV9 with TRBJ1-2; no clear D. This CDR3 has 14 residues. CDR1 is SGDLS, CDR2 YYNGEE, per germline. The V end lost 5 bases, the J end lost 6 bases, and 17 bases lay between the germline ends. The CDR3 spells CASRPIREINGYTF. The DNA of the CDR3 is TGTGCCAGCAGGCCAATAAGGGAGATTAATGGCTACACCTTC.

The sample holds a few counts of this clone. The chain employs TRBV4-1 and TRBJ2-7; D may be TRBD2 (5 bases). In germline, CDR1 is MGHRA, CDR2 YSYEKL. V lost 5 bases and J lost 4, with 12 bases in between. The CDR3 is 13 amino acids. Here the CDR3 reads CASSALASYEQYF. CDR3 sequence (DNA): TGCGCCAGCAGCGCCTTAGCGAGTTACGAGCAGTACTTC.

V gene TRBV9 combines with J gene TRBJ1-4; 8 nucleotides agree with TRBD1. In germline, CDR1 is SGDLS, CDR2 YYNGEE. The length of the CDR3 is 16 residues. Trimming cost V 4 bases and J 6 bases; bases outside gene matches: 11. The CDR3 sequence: CASSPPTGASHEKLFF. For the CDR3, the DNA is TGTGCCAGCAGCCCCCCGACAGGGGCGTCCCATGAAAAACTGTTTTTT.

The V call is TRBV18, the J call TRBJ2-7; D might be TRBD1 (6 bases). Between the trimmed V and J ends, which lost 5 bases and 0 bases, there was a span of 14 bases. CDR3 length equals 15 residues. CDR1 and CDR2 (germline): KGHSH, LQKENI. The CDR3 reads CASSSYDRSSYEQYF. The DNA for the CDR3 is TGTGCCAGCTCATCCTATGACAGGTCCTCCTACGAGCAGTACTTC.

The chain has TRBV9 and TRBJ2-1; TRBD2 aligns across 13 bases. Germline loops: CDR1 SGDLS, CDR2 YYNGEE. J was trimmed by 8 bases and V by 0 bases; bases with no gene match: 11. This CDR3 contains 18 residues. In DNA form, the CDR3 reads TGTGCCAGCAGCGTAGCTACCCGGACTAGCGGGAGTCAGGATGAGCAGTTCTTC. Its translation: CASSVATRTSGSQDEQFF.

The CDR3 sequence is CATSRDPGSSNQPQHF. The CDR3 DNA reads as TGTGCCACCAGCAGGGACCCGGGGAGTAGCAATCAGCCCCAGCATTTT. The chain employs TRBV15 and TRBJ1-5; D unclear. The CDR3 loop spans 16 amino acids. In germline, CDR1 is LNHNV, CDR2 YYDKDF (reference sequence). With 3 bases removed from V and 0 bases from J, the gap between germline ends came to 12 bases.

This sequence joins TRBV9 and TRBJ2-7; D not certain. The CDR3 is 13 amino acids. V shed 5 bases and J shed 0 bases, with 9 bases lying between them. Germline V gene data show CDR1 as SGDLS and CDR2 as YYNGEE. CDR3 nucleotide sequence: TGTGCCAGCAGTCGAACTGACTCCTACGAGCAGTACTTC. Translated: CASSRTDSYEQYF.